The clone carrying this T cell receptor beta chain has a count of ten or more. What it binds is unknown. With 2 bases clipped from V and 0 bases from J, the junction kept 1 base outside the gene matches. CDR3 length: 16 residues. Using unique molecular identifiers, the investigators prepared the TCRbeta library. TCRdb reprocessed the PCR reads via MiXCR and lists one record per CDR3 protein. The sample lists approximately 630,000 distinct CDR3 sequences, approximately 14% occurring once. The data were taken from a study of T-cell reconstitution after alpha-beta-depleted transplantation in children. Study-wide results and limits: Newly made T cells mostly supplied T-cell counts and diversity one year after transplant. High day-60 TCRbeta diversity in some patients came from surviving recipient T cells and thymic progenitors.

The rearrangement links TRBV12-3 or TRBV12-4 to TRBJ2-1; 10 nucleotides line up with TRBD2. Sequences were derived from PBMCs, sampled before TCRalphabeta/CD19-depleted stem cell transplant. The TCR was taken from a girl aged 2 to 10 with congenital amegakaryocytic thrombocytopenia, due to receive a stem cell transplant. The CDR3 here is CASSLSSGGSYNEQFF. The CDR3 DNA reads TGTGCCAGCAGTTTATCTAGCGGGGGCTCCTACAATGAGCAGTTCTTC.